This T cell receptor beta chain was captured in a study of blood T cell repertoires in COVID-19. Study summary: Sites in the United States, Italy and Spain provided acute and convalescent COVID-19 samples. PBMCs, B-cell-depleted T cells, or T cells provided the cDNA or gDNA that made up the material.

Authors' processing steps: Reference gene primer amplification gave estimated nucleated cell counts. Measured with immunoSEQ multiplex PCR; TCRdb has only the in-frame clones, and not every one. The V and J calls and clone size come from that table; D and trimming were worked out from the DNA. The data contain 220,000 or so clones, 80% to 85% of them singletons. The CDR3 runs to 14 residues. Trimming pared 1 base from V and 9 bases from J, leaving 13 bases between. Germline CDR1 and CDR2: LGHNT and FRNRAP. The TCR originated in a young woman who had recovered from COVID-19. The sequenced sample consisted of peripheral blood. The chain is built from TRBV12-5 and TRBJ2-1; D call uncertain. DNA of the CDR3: TGTGCTAGTGGTTTGGCCAGGTCGTCGGCTGAGCAGTTCTTC. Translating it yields CASGLARSSAEQFF.